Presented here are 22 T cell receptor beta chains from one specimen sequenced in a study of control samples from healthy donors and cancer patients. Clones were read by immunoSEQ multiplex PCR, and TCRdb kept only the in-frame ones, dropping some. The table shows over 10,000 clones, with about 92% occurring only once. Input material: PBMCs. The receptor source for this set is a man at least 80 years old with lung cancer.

The CDR3 DNA reads as TGTGCCAGCAGTGGGGGCGGGACGGATTACAATGAGCAGTTCTTC. Residues: CASSGGGTDYNEQFF. This rearrangement joins TRBV6-4 to TRBJ2-1, with a weak D call TRBD2 (6 bases). Germline CDR1 and CDR2: MRHNA and SNTAGT. The CDR3 contains 15 residues. V dropped 4 bases and J dropped 4 bases, with 14 bases sitting between them.

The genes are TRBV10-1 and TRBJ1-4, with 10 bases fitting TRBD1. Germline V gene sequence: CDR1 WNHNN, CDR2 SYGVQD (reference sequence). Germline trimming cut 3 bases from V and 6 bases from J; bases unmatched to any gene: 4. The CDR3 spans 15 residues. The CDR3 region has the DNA TGCGCCAGCAGTGAAAAGGGGACAGGGGATGAAAAACTGTTTTTT. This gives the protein CASSEKGTGDEKLFF.

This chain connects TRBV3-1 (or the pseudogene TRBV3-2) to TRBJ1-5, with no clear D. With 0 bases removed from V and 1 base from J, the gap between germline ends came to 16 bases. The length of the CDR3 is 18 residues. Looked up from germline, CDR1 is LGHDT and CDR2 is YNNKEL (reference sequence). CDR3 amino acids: CASSQDSPSLKSNQPQHF. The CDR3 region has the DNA TGTGCCAGCAGCCAAGATAGCCCATCGTTGAAAAGCAATCAGCCCCAGCATTTT.

CDR3 DNA: TGTGCCAGCAACATTCAACAGGGAATCGGCTACGAGCAGTACGTC. Protein: CASNIQQGIGYEQYV. V is TRBV11-2 and J is TRBJ2-7; D perhaps matches TRBD1 (6 bases). The CDR3 covers 15 residues. Trimming took 7 bases from V and 3 from J, leaving 19 bases between them. Germline V lookup: CDR1 SGHAT, CDR2 FQNNGV.

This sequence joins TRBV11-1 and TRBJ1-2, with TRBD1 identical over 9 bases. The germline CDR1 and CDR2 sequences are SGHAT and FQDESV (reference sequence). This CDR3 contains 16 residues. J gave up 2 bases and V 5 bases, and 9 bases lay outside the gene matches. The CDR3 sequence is CASSQGQGDFNYGYTF. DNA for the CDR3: TGTGCCAGCAGCCAGGGACAGGGTGACTTCAACTATGGCTACACCTTC.

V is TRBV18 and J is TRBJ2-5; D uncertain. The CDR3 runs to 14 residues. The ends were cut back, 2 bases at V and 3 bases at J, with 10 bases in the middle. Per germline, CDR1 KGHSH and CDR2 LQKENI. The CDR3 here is CASSPSSVEETQYF. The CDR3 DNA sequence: TGTGCCAGCTCACCAAGTTCAGTAGAAGAGACCCAGTACTTC.

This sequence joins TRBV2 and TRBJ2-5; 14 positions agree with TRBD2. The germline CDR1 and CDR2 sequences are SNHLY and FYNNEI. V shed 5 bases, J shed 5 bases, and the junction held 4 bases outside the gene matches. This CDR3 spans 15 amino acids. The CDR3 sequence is CASSWGLAGDETQYF. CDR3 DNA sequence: TGTGCCAGCAGTTGGGGACTAGCGGGGGACGAGACCCAGTACTTC.

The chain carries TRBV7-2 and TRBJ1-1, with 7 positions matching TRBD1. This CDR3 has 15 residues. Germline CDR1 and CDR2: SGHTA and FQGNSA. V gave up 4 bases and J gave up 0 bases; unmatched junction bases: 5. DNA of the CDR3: TGTGCCAGCAGCTCTGGGACAGTCATGAACACTGAAGCTTTCTTT. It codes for CASSSGTVMNTEAFF.

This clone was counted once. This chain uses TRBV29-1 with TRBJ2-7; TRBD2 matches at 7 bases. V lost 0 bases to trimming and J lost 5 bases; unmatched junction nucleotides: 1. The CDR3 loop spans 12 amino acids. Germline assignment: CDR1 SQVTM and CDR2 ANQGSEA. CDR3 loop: CSVEEGGDEQYF. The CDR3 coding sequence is TGCAGCGTTGAAGAGGGAGGGGACGAGCAGTACTTC.

CDR3 protein: CASREAVGHGNEKLFF. CDR3 bases: TGTGCCAGCAGGGAGGCAGTGGGACACGGGAATGAAAAACTGTTTTTT. The rearrangement links TRBV28 to TRBJ1-4, with D possibly matching TRBD1 (6 bases). This CDR3 is 16 amino acids long. Germline V CDR1 and CDR2: MDHEN, SYDVKM. Trimming took off 6 bases at V and 5 bases at J, with 19 bases between the two ends.

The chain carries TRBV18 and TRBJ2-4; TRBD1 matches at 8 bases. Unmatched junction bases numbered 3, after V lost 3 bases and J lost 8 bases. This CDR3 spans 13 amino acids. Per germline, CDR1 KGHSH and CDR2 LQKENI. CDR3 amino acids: CASSPADRDIQYF. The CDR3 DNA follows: TGTGCCAGCTCACCGGCGGACAGGGACATTCAGTACTTC.

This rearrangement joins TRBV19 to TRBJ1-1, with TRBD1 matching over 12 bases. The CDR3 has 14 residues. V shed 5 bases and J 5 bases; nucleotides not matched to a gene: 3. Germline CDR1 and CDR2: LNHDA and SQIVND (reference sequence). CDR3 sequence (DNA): TGTGCCAGTAGTCCGGGACAGGGGGCTACTGAAGCTTTCTTT. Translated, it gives CASSPGQGATEAFF.

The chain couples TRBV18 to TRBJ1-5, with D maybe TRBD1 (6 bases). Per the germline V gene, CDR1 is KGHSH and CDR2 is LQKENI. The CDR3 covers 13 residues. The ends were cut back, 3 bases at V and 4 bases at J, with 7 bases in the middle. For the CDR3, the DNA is TGTGCCAGCTCACCGGACAGAAATCAGCCCCAGCATTTT. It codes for CASSPDRNQPQHF.

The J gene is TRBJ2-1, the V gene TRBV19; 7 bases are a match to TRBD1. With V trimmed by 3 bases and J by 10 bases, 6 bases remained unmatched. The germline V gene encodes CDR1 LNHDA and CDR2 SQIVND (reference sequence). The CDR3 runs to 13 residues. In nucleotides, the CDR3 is TGTGCCAGTAGTATGGGCGACAGGGTCGAGCAGTTCTTC. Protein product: CASSMGDRVEQFF. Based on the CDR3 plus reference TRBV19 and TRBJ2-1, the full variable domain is DGGITQSPKYLFRKEGQNVTLSCEQNLNHDAMYWYRQDPGQGLRLIYYSQIVNDFQKGDIAEGYSVSREKKESFPLTVTSAQKNPTAFYLCASSMGDRVEQFFGPGTRLTVL.

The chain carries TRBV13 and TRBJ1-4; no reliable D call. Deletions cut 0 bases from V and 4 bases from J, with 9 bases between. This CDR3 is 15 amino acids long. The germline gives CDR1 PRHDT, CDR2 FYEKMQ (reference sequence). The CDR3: CASSLGLGGNEKLFF. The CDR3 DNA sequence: TGTGCCAGCAGCTTAGGCCTTGGCGGTAATGAAAAACTGTTTTTT. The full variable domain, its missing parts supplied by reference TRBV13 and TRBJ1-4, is AAGVIQSPRHLIKEKRETATLKCYPIPRHDTVYWYQQGPGQDPQFLISFYEKMQSDKGSIPDRFSAQQFSDYHSELNMSSLELGDSALYFCASSLGLGGNEKLFFGSGTQLSVL.

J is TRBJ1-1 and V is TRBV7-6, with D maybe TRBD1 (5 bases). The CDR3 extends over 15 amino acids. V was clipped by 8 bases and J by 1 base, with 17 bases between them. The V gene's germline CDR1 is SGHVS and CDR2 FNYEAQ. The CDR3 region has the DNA TGTGCCAGCTCCCTTTGGGGACGGAAGAACACTGAAGCTTTCTTT. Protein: CASSLWGRKNTEAFF.

The CDR3 loop is CASGSGSAYEQYV. The CDR3 DNA sequence: TGTGCCAGCGGATCGGGGTCGGCCTACGAGCAGTACGTC. This chain connects TRBV28 to TRBJ2-7; the D gene is possibly TRBD2 (5 bases). In germline, CDR1 is MDHEN, CDR2 SYDVKM. This CDR3 is built from 13 residues. V was trimmed by 8 bases and J by 2 bases, leaving 13 bases between them.

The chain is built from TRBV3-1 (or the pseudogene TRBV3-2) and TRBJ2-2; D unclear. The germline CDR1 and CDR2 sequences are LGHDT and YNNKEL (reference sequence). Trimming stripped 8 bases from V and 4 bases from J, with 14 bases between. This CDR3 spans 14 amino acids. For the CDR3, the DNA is TGTGCCAGCGCCCAATCCGGCGGCACCGGGGAGCTGTTTTTT. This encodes CASAQSGGTGELFF.

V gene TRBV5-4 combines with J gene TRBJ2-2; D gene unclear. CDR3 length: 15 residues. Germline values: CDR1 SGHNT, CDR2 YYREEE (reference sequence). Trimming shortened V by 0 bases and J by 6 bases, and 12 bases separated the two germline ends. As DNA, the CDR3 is TGTGCCAGCAGCTTGGAGGTTACAGTGGCCGGGGAGCTGTTTTTT. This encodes CASSLEVTVAGELFF.

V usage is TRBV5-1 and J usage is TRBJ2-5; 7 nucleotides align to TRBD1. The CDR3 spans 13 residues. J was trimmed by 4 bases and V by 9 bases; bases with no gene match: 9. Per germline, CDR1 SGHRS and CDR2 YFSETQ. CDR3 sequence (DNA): TGCGCCACGCAAAAAGGGGGCGGAGAGACCCAGTACTTC. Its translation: CATQKGGGETQYF.

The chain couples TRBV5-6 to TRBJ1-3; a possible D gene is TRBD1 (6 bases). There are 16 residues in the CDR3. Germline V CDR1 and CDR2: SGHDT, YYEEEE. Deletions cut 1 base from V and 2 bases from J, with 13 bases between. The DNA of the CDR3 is TGTGCCAGCAGCTTGCCAGGGGAGAATGCTGGAAACACCATATATTTT. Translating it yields CASSLPGENAGNTIYF.

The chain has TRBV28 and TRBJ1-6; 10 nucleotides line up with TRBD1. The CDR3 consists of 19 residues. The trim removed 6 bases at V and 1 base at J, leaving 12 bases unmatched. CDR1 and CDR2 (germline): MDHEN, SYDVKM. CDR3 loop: CASSNPGQGIGSYNSPLHF. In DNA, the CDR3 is TGTGCCAGCAGCAACCCGGGACAGGGGATAGGGTCCTATAATTCACCCCTCCACTTT.